These 20 T cell receptor beta chains were sequenced from one sample in a study of CD8 T cells in ankylosing spondylitis. TCRdb processed the 5' RACE reads anew with MiXCR; each CDR3 protein has one entry. The sample includes approximately 69,000 distinct CDR3 sequences, under 5.5% of them seen just once. Material for sequencing was blood, either unsorted or a sorted T cell fraction (not recorded which). These receptors were collected from a male donor with ankylosing spondylitis or in good health (not recorded which).

This clonotype showed up many times. This chain links TRBV29-1 with TRBJ2-5; D unclear. The ends were cut back, 4 bases at V and 4 bases at J, with 10 bases in the middle. The CDR3 totals 12 residues. CDR1 SQVTM and CDR2 ANQGSEA come from the germline V gene. The CDR3 nucleotides read TGCAGCGTTGTAGAACAGTTAGAGACCCAGTACTTC. This translates into CSVVEQLETQYF. Full variable domain (remainder filled in from reference TRBV29-1 and TRBJ2-5): SAVISQKPSRDICQRGTSLTIQCQVDSQVTMMFWYRQQPGQSLTLIATANQGSEATYESGFVIDKFPISRPNLTFSTLTVSNMSPEDSSIYLCSVVEQLETQYFGPGTRLLVL.

This clonotype was counted many times. The chain couples TRBV3-1 to TRBJ2-1; no definite D call. The CDR3 spans 12 residues. Per the germline V gene, CDR1 is LGHDT and CDR2 is YNNKEL (reference sequence). Trimming shortened V by 0 bases and J by 9 bases, and 6 bases separated the two germline ends. CDR3 sequence: CASSQEYGEQFF. The DNA for the CDR3 is TGTGCCAGCAGCCAAGAGTATGGTGAGCAGTTCTTC.

This clonotype was seen many times. The J gene is TRBJ2-2, the V gene TRBV5-1; D might be TRBD1 or TRBD2, each matching 6 bases. Germline V gene data show CDR1 as SGHRS and CDR2 as YFSETQ. CDR3 length equals 13 residues. Between the trimmed V and J ends, which lost 4 bases and 6 bases, there was a span of 10 bases. The DNA of the CDR3 is TGCGCCAGCAGCATAGGGGGGTCCGGGGAGCTGTTTTTT. As protein: CASSIGGSGELFF.

This clonotype was detected ten times or more. V is TRBV15 and J is TRBJ2-2; TRBD1 agrees at 7 bases. Germline V gene sequence: CDR1 LNHNV, CDR2 YYDKDF (reference sequence). The length of the CDR3 is 15 residues. Germline trimming cut 3 bases from V and 4 bases from J; bases unmatched to any gene: 5. CDR3 DNA: TGTGCCACCAGCAGGGAAGCAGGGGGCACCGGGGAGCTGTTTTTT. Its protein is CATSREAGGTGELFF.

This clonotype was detected many times. The rearrangement links TRBV3-1 to TRBJ2-1, with 11 bases that match TRBD2. J was trimmed by 3 bases and V by 1 base; bases with no gene match: 5. The CDR3 totals 17 residues. The germline V gene encodes CDR1 LGHDT and CDR2 YNNKEL (reference sequence). The CDR3 nucleotides are TGTGCCAGCAGCCAAGGAACTAGCGGGGGCCGCTACAATGAGCAGTTCTTC. This translates into CASSQGTSGGRYNEQFF.

This clonotype was recorded many times. This chain joins TRBV7-2 and TRBJ2-5; 9 bases are shared with TRBD2. Germline values: CDR1 SGHTA, CDR2 FQGNSA. The CDR3 runs 13 residues. V shed 5 bases, J shed 5 bases, and the junction held 3 bases outside the gene matches. CDR3 nucleotides: TGTGCCAGCAGCATAAGCGGGGGGGAGACCCAGTACTTC. It encodes CASSISGGETQYF.

This clonotype is medium-sized by share. The V call is TRBV10-1, the J call TRBJ2-2, with TRBD2 identical over 8 bases. From germline, CDR1 is WNHNN and CDR2 SYGVQD (reference sequence). The CDR3 is 15 amino acids. V lost 5 bases and J lost 6; bases outside the gene matches: 8. CDR3 nucleotides: TGCGCCAGCAGTTCACCGGGACTAGGGGCCGGGGAGCTGTTTTTT. Residues: CASSSPGLGAGELFF.

This clonotype has at least ten counts. The rearrangement links TRBV29-1 to TRBJ2-1; 11 nucleotides match TRBD2. The V segment lost 7 bases and the J segment 0 bases; nucleotides outside the gene matches: 11. The V gene's germline CDR1 is SQVTM and CDR2 ANQGSEA. The CDR3 spans 17 residues. In nucleotides, the CDR3 is TGCAGCGCCCTCATAGCGGGGGGGTTAAGCTCCTACAATGAGCAGTTCTTC. This encodes CSALIAGGLSSYNEQFF.

This clonotype was counted ten times or more. This chain joins TRBV20-1 and TRBJ2-7; 7 nucleotides align to TRBD1. V dropped 1 base and J dropped 0; count of bases not matched to a gene: 6. Per germline, CDR1 DFQATT and CDR2 SNEGSKA (reference sequence). The CDR3 runs to 15 residues. The CDR3 loop reads CSARAATGPSYEQYF. For the CDR3, the DNA is TGCAGTGCTAGAGCCGCGACAGGGCCCTCCTACGAGCAGTACTTC.

There are many counts of this clonotype. The chain couples TRBV28 to TRBJ2-4; TRBD2 is a possible D gene (6 bases). The V end lost 7 bases, the J end lost 1 base, and 20 bases lay between the germline ends. The CDR3 runs 17 residues. CDR1 is MDHEN and CDR2 is SYDVKM in the germline V gene. CDR3: CASTDTFGGSAKNIQYF. In DNA form, the CDR3 reads TGTGCCAGCACCGACACATTCGGGGGAAGTGCCAAAAACATTCAGTACTTC.

This clonotype has at least ten counts. The CDR3 DNA reads as TGCGCCAGCAGCCCACCCCCGGGACGGACTTACACTGAAGCTTTCTTT. This translates into CASSPPPGRTYTEAFF. The chain is built from TRBV5-1 and TRBJ1-1; perhaps TRBD1 as D (5 bases). CDR3 size: 16 residues. The germline gives CDR1 SGHRS, CDR2 YFSETQ. V gave up 4 bases and J gave up 3 bases, with 19 bases separating them.

This clonotype was observed many times. The gene calls are TRBV28 and TRBJ2-1; perhaps TRBD2 as D (6 bases). Per germline, CDR1 MDHEN and CDR2 SYDVKM. This CDR3 region has 13 residues. V was shortened by 3 bases and J by 14 bases, with 17 bases between the two germline ends. CDR3 in amino acids: CASSLPSVSLEFF. CDR3 DNA sequence: TGTGCCAGCAGTTTGCCTAGCGTCTCGTTGGAGTTCTTC.

This clonotype was found many times. The gene calls are TRBV27 and TRBJ1-2; 8 nucleotides line up with TRBD1. The trim removed 6 bases at V and 8 bases at J, leaving 5 bases unmatched. CDR3 length: 12 residues. Germline V CDR1 and CDR2: MNHEY, SMNVEV (reference sequence). The CDR3 is CASSSTGGGYTF. For the CDR3, the DNA is TGTGCCAGCAGCTCTACAGGGGGGGGCTACACCTTC.

Ten or more counts support this clonotype. The chain has TRBV5-1 and TRBJ2-7; D is unresolved. Trimming cost V 1 base and J 3 bases, with 11 bases left between them. The CDR3 is made up of 14 amino acids. CDR1 is SGHRS, CDR2 YFSETQ, per germline. The CDR3 DNA reads as TGCGCCAGCAGCTTGCTAGAGCTCCTCTACGAGCAGTACTTC. It specifies CASSLLELLYEQYF.

This clonotype was picked up many times. This chain uses TRBV12-3 or TRBV12-4 with TRBJ2-3; a possible D gene is TRBD2 (7 bases). Trimming took off 7 bases at V and 1 base at J, with 18 bases between the two ends. The CDR3 has 16 amino acids. CDR3 sequence reads: CASTPGAGEGTDTQYF. CDR3 DNA sequence: TGTGCCAGCACACCAGGGGCGGGGGAAGGCACAGATACGCAGTATTTT.

This clonotype was seen ten or more times. The V and J genes are TRBV15 and TRBJ2-6; D may be TRBD2 (6 bases). CDR1 is LNHNV, CDR2 YYDKDF, per germline (reference sequence). Trimming cost V 7 bases and J 0 bases, with 13 bases left between them. The CDR3 has 16 amino acids. The CDR3 DNA is TGTGCCACCATGGCGGGGCTAAGCTCTGGGGCCAACGTCCTGACTTTC. Its protein product is CATMAGLSSGANVLTF.

This clonotype has ten or more counts. The chain couples TRBV10-3 to TRBJ2-1; the match to TRBD1 covers 7 bases. This CDR3 is 13 amino acids long. J gave up 7 bases and V 6 bases, and 6 bases lay outside the gene matches. CDR1 is ENHRY and CDR2 is SYGVKD in the germline V gene. CDR3 in DNA: TGTGCCATCAGGCGGACAGGAGATAATGAGCAGTTCTTC. Residues: CAIRRTGDNEQFF.

There are many counts of this clonotype. This sequence joins TRBV9 and TRBJ2-1; D remains ambiguous. This CDR3 comprises 12 residues. Germline V CDR1 and CDR2: SGDLS, YYNGEE. V lost 0 bases and J 5 bases, leaving 3 bases between the germline ends. The CDR3, as DNA: TGTGCCAGCAGCGTAGGGGACAATGAGCAGTTCTTC. Amino acid sequence: CASSVGDNEQFF.

This clonotype was recorded at least ten times. The chain recombines TRBV6-6 with TRBJ2-7, with D perhaps TRBD1 (5 bases). The V and J ends lost 2 bases and 1 base respectively, with 9 bases between them. The CDR3 runs to 14 residues. Germline V gene data show CDR1 as MNHNY and CDR2 as SVGAGI (reference sequence). This CDR3 is CASSYRGESYEQYF. The CDR3 region has the DNA TGTGCCAGCAGTTACAGGGGCGAATCCTACGAGCAGTACTTC.

This clonotype was seen at least ten times. This chain uses TRBV19 with TRBJ2-7, with a weak D call TRBD2 (6 bases). This CDR3 comprises 13 residues. Trimming took 5 bases from V and 6 from J, leaving 14 bases between them. Germline CDR1 is LNHDA and CDR2 is SQIVND (reference sequence). The CDR3 DNA sequence: TGTGCCAGTAGTCCGCGGGGATTTGGCGAGCAGTACTTC. Protein: CASSPRGFGEQYF. The complete variable domain, with remaining parts taken from reference TRBV19 and TRBJ2-7, reads DGGITQSPKYLFRKEGQNVTLSCEQNLNHDAMYWYRQDPGQGLRLIYYSQIVNDFQKGDIAEGYSVSREKKESFPLTVTSAQKNPTAFYLCASSPRGFGEQYFGPGTRLTVT.